A selection of T cell receptor beta chains follows, all from one sample in a study of blood T cell repertoires in COVID-19. Measured with immunoSEQ multiplex PCR; TCRdb has only the in-frame clones, and not every one. Of more than 75,000 clones listed, more than 75% are singletons. Sequences were obtained from peripheral blood. The source is a woman between 65 and 79 years old with acute or convalescent COVID-19. Each CDR3 is given with its conserved first and last residue. The D gene is left open where the match is weak. Clone size is given for some rows only: seen once, a few or many times, or a class if the clone is expanded.

TRBJ1-1	.	.	TRBV11-2	CASSLGTRNQAFF	TGTGCCAGCAGCTTAGGTACGAGGAACCAAGCTTTCTTT
TRBJ1-2	.	.	TRBV7-8	CASSLLYITAANYGYTF	TGTGCCAGCAGCTTACTCTATATTACAGCCGCTAACTATGGCTACACCTTC
TRBJ1-2	.	.	TRBV11-3	CASSFQGQDYGYTF	TGTGCCAGCAGCTTCCAGGGGCAGGACTATGGCTACACCTTC
TRBJ2-4	.	.	TRBV5-1	CASSLEPAGLLAAKNIQYF	TGCGCCAGCAGCTTGGAGCCAGCTGGGTTATTAGCAGCCAAAAACATTCAGTACTTC
TRBJ1-2	.	.	TRBV4-3	CASSQDRGNYGYTF	TGCGCCAGCAGCCAAGATCGCGGGAACTATGGCTACACCTTC
TRBJ2-2	TRBD2	.	TRBV30	CALAGGRGTGELFF	TGTGCACTAGCGGGAGGGAGGGGGACCGGGGAGCTGTTTTTT
TRBJ2-5	.	.	TRBV10-3	CAISESRGQETQYF	TGTGCCATCAGTGAGTCAAGGGGCCAAGAGACCCAGTACTTC
TRBJ2-1	.	.	TRBV24-1	CATTGFGLDEQFF	TGTGCCACCACCGGGTTTGGGTTAGATGAGCAGTTCTTC
TRBJ2-1	TRBD2	.	TRBV2	CASTASSGSYNEQFF	TGTGCCAGCACCGCCTCTAGCGGGAGCTACAATGAGCAGTTCTTC
TRBJ2-3	TRBD2	.	TRBV7-2	CASSSGVLAGSTDTQYF	TGTGCCAGCAGCTCGGGGGTGCTAGCGGGGAGCACAGATACGCAGTATTTT
TRBJ2-4	TRBD2	.	TRBV10-3	CAISEKVASGSIGIQYF	TGTGCCATCAGTGAAAAGGTGGCTAGCGGGAGTATCGGCATTCAGTACTTC
TRBJ2-2	.	.	TRBV27	CASSPGQGWNTGELFF	TGTGCCAGCAGTCCTGGGCAGGGGTGGAACACCGGGGAGCTGTTTTTT
TRBJ1-2	.	once	TRBV29-1	CSVDLGQGNYGYTF	TGCAGCGTTGATTTGGGGCAAGGGAACTATGGCTACACCTTC
TRBJ1-1	TRBD1	.	TRBV4-3	CASSRDRPSGTEAFF	TGCGCCAGCAGCCGGGACAGGCCCTCGGGGACTGAAGCTTTCTTT
TRBJ2-1	TRBD2	.	TRBV5-5	CASSLGAGGHNEQFF	TGTGCCAGCAGCTTAGGAGCGGGGGGGCATAATGAGCAGTTCTTC
TRBJ2-1	.	.	TRBV30	CAWSLYIRVSNEQFF	TGTGCCTGGAGTCTATATATCCGGGTCTCCAATGAGCAGTTCTTC
TRBJ1-6	TRBD1	.	TRBV18	CASSPGTGGYSPLHF	TGTGCCAGCTCACCAGGGACAGGGGGTTATTCACCCCTCCACTTT
TRBJ1-3	.	.	TRBV3-1/TRBV3-2	CASSQGLRGGAGNTIYF	TGTGCCAGCAGCCAAGGCCTCCGGGGGGGGGCTGGAAACACCATATATTTT
TRBJ1-1	TRBD1	.	TRBV2	CASSERGQGLGNTEAFF	TGTGCCAGCAGTGAAAGGGGACAGGGTCTAGGTAACACTGAAGCTTTCTTT
TRBJ1-6	TRBD1	.	TRBV10-3	CAISESHRGSDNSPLHF	TGTGCCATCAGTGAGTCACACAGGGGAAGCGATAATTCACCCCTCCACTTT
TRBJ2-3	TRBD2	.	TRBV5-4	CASSPSGRAFGDTQYF	TGTGCCAGCAGCCCCAGCGGGAGGGCCTTTGGGGATACGCAGTATTTT
TRBJ1-6	.	.	TRBV5-4	CASSLPAGANSNSPLHF	TGTGCCAGCAGCTTGCCGGCAGGGGCTAATTCTAATTCACCCCTCCACTTT
TRBJ1-5	.	.	TRBV3-1/TRBV3-2	CASSQGGQNNQPQHF	TGTGCCAGCAGCCAAGGCGGGCAGAACAATCAGCCCCAGCATTTT
TRBJ2-2	.	.	TRBV10-2	CASRGDPNTGELFF	TGCGCCAGCAGGGGAGACCCAAACACCGGGGAGCTGTTTTTT
TRBJ2-1	TRBD1	.	TRBV2	CASSEALRQGDEQFF	TGTGCCAGCAGTGAAGCGCTTCGGCAGGGGGATGAGCAGTTCTTC
TRBJ1-1	.	.	TRBV4-3	CASSQDQGNTEAFF	TGCGCCAGCAGCCAGGATCAGGGGAACACTGAAGCTTTCTTT
TRBJ2-1	.	.	TRBV5-1	CASSLRRTRYNEQFF	TGCGCCAGCAGCTTGCGCCGTACACGCTACAATGAGCAGTTCTTC
TRBJ1-2	.	.	TRBV29-1	CTGRGEDGYTF	TGCACCGGGCGGGGTGAAGATGGCTACACCTTC
TRBJ2-3	TRBD2	.	TRBV3-1/TRBV3-2	CASSLNGRNTDTQYF	TGTGCCAGCAGCCTAAACGGGAGGAATACAGATACGCAGTATTTT
TRBJ2-3	TRBD2	once	TRBV7-2	CASSESGREPDTQYF	TGTGCCAGCAGCGAGAGCGGGAGAGAACCAGATACGCAGTATTTT